This T cell receptor beta chain was identified in a study of T cell repertoires in cytomegalovirus infection. General study points: What dominated the ex vivo response were HLA-C-restricted CMV-specific TCR beta clonotypes.

Comments on this clonotype: Its antigen is unidentified.

TCRdb itself ran the reads through MiXCR, one entry per CDR3 protein. The table includes roughly 730,000 distinct CDR3 sequences, around a third detected once. The germline gives CDR1 SGHAT, CDR2 FQNNGV. The CDR3 is 14 residues long. The ends lost 7 bases at V and 1 base at J; junction bases unmatched: 5. The chain employs TRBV11-2 and TRBJ2-3; 7 bases match TRBD2. This receptor was identified in a human donor in good health (CMV status not recorded). Some clones in this sample may be carry-over from other donors' samples. This sample comprised cultured PBMCs, obtained from culture after CMV antigen stimulation. The CDR3 here is CASTAGVGTDTQYF. DNA for the CDR3: TGTGCCAGCACCGCGGGGGTCGGCACAGATACGCAGTATTTT.